These T cell receptor beta chains were read from a single sample in a study of tumour-infiltrating T cells in Burkitt lymphoma. The protocol was immunoSEQ multiplex PCR, while the TCRdb copy is restricted to in-frame clones and leaves out a portion. The sample records about 9,200 clones, around 62% being singletons. The sample comprised tumor tissue. The receptors derive from a human donor with diffuse large B-cell lymphoma. Both conserved end residues are part of each CDR3. Fields, in order: D gene, J gene, V gene, clone size, CDR3 protein, CDR3 DNA. D genes are given only for firm matches. Where a row states a size, it is once, few, many or the class of an expanded clone; other rows omit it.

d_call: -; j_call: TRBJ2-1; v_call: TRBV30; clone_size: medium-sized; cdr3_aa: CAWRERAREQFF; cdr3_nt: TGTGCCTGGAGAGAACGTGCGCGAGAGCAGTTCTTC
d_call: TRBD1; j_call: TRBJ1-6; v_call: TRBV19; clone_size: medium-sized; cdr3_aa: CASSPHFDRGPNSPLHF; cdr3_nt: TGTGCCAGTAGTCCACACTTCGACAGGGGGCCAAATTCACCCCTCCACTTT
d_call: TRBD1; j_call: TRBJ2-1; v_call: TRBV6-1; clone_size: -; cdr3_aa: CASSLRDRILDEQFF; cdr3_nt: TGTGCCAGCAGTTTACGGGACAGGATTTTGGATGAGCAGTTCTTC
d_call: TRBD1; j_call: TRBJ1-1; v_call: TRBV19; clone_size: few; cdr3_aa: CATHTGGTEAFF; cdr3_nt: TGTGCCACCCATACAGGGGGCACTGAAGCTTTCTTT
d_call: -; j_call: TRBJ2-2; v_call: TRBV18; clone_size: few; cdr3_aa: CASSPEQSTNTGELFF; cdr3_nt: TGTGCCAGCTCACCAGAACAGTCTACGAACACCGGGGAGCTGTTTTTT
d_call: -; j_call: TRBJ1-1; v_call: TRBV29-1; clone_size: few; cdr3_aa: CSVKGLDRTNTEAFF; cdr3_nt: TGCAGCGTTAAGGGCCTGGACAGAACGAACACTGAAGCTTTCTTT
d_call: -; j_call: TRBJ1-3; v_call: TRBV9; clone_size: -; cdr3_aa: CASSVAHRVNTIYF; cdr3_nt: TGTGCCAGCAGCGTAGCCCACAGGGTGAACACCATATATTTT
d_call: TRBD1; j_call: TRBJ1-6; v_call: TRBV5-4; clone_size: -; cdr3_aa: CASSSGTGPSSPLHF; cdr3_nt: TGTGCCAGCAGCTCAGGGACAGGGCCTTCTTCACCCCTCCACTTT
d_call: -; j_call: TRBJ2-2; v_call: TRBV19; clone_size: -; cdr3_aa: CASSVGTGELFF; cdr3_nt: TGTGCCAGTAGTGTGGGAACCGGGGAGCTGTTTTTT
d_call: -; j_call: TRBJ2-1; v_call: TRBV19; clone_size: -; cdr3_aa: CASSPAGSYNEQFF; cdr3_nt: TGTGCCAGTAGTCCAGCAGGGTCCTACAATGAGCAGTTCTTC
d_call: -; j_call: TRBJ1-1; v_call: TRBV7-2; clone_size: medium-sized; cdr3_aa: CASSFGRLNTEAFF; cdr3_nt: TGTGCCAGCAGCTTTGGGCGCTTGAACACTGAAGCTTTCTTT
d_call: -; j_call: TRBJ2-7; v_call: TRBV7-9; clone_size: -; cdr3_aa: CASSSRGGRSYEQYF; cdr3_nt: TGTGCCAGCAGCTCCAGGGGCGGAAGGTCCTACGAGCAGTACTTC
d_call: -; j_call: TRBJ2-3; v_call: TRBV6-4; clone_size: medium-sized; cdr3_aa: CASSASSTDTQYF; cdr3_nt: TGTGCCAGCAGTGCATCTAGCACAGATACGCAGTATTTT
d_call: TRBD1; j_call: TRBJ1-1; v_call: TRBV7-9; clone_size: once; cdr3_aa: CASSRDRLNTEAFF; cdr3_nt: TGTGCCAGCAGCCGGGACAGGCTGAACACTGAAGCTTTCTTT
d_call: -; j_call: TRBJ1-2; v_call: TRBV6-1; clone_size: few; cdr3_aa: CASSASGYTF; cdr3_nt: TGTGCCAGCAGTGCCAGTGGCTACACCTTC
d_call: -; j_call: TRBJ1-1; v_call: TRBV5-6; clone_size: -; cdr3_aa: CASSWGGTGVSTEAFF; cdr3_nt: TGTGCCAGCAGCTGGGGTGGGACGGGAGTGAGTACTGAAGCTTTCTTT
d_call: -; j_call: TRBJ2-1; v_call: TRBV2; clone_size: -; cdr3_aa: CASSEGVEQFF; cdr3_nt: TGTGCCAGCAGTGAAGGGGTAGAGCAGTTCTTC
d_call: -; j_call: TRBJ1-1; v_call: TRBV29-1; clone_size: medium-sized; cdr3_aa: CSGATGYSTEAFF; cdr3_nt: TGCAGCGGAGCCACAGGGTATAGCACTGAAGCTTTCTTT
d_call: TRBD1; j_call: TRBJ1-5; v_call: TRBV2; clone_size: -; cdr3_aa: CASSGDRGRFQPQHF; cdr3_nt: TGTGCCAGCAGTGGGGACAGGGGGCGCTTTCAGCCCCAGCATTTT
d_call: -; j_call: TRBJ2-7; v_call: TRBV13; clone_size: once; cdr3_aa: CASSTGLESYEQYF; cdr3_nt: TGTGCCAGCAGCACAGGGCTTGAATCCTACGAGCAGTACTTC
d_call: -; j_call: TRBJ1-5; v_call: TRBV11-2; clone_size: -; cdr3_aa: CASSLSGNQPQHF; cdr3_nt: TGTGCCAGCAGCTTGTCCGGGAATCAGCCCCAGCATTTT
d_call: -; j_call: TRBJ1-1; v_call: TRBV7-3; clone_size: -; cdr3_aa: CASTWGVSTEAFF; cdr3_nt: TGTGCCAGCACCTGGGGGGTAAGCACTGAAGCTTTCTTT
d_call: TRBD1; j_call: TRBJ1-2; v_call: TRBV10-3; clone_size: -; cdr3_aa: CAISGTGPYGYTF; cdr3_nt: TGTGCCATCAGTGGGACAGGGCCCTATGGCTACACCTTC
d_call: -; j_call: TRBJ2-1; v_call: TRBV5-4; clone_size: -; cdr3_aa: CASSPDRSSYNEQFF; cdr3_nt: TGTGCCAGCAGCCCTGACAGATCCTCCTACAATGAGCAGTTCTTC
d_call: -; j_call: TRBJ2-7; v_call: TRBV7-6; clone_size: -; cdr3_aa: CASSPTAGTSPGEQYF; cdr3_nt: TGTGCCAGCAGCCCTACCGCCGGGACATCCCCCGGCGAGCAGTACTTC
d_call: -; j_call: TRBJ1-2; v_call: TRBV29-1; clone_size: -; cdr3_aa: CSVVQGGGYGYTF; cdr3_nt: TGCAGCGTTGTCCAGGGAGGGGGCTATGGCTACACCTTC
d_call: -; j_call: TRBJ2-7; v_call: TRBV29-1; clone_size: medium-sized; cdr3_aa: CSAQVSSYEQYF; cdr3_nt: TGCAGCGCGCAGGTGAGCTCCTACGAGCAGTACTTC
d_call: TRBD1; j_call: TRBJ2-5; v_call: TRBV28; clone_size: few; cdr3_aa: CASSGEDRRGLETQYF; cdr3_nt: TGTGCCAGCAGTGGAGAGGACAGGCGCGGACTAGAGACCCAGTACTTC
d_call: -; j_call: TRBJ2-7; v_call: TRBV5-6; clone_size: -; cdr3_aa: CASSLYDRYEQYF; cdr3_nt: TGTGCCAGCAGCTTGTATGACAGATACGAGCAGTACTTC
d_call: -; j_call: TRBJ1-2; v_call: TRBV2; clone_size: few; cdr3_aa: CASSDVGSGYTF; cdr3_nt: TGTGCCAGCAGTGATGTAGGAAGTGGCTACACCTTC
d_call: TRBD1; j_call: TRBJ1-5; v_call: TRBV19; clone_size: -; cdr3_aa: CASRSRGINQPQHF; cdr3_nt: TGTGCCAGTAGGAGCAGGGGGATTAATCAGCCCCAGCATTTT
d_call: -; j_call: TRBJ2-1; v_call: TRBV4-1; clone_size: -; cdr3_aa: CASKEGLGDYNEQFF; cdr3_nt: TGCGCCAGCAAGGAGGGGCTGGGGGACTACAATGAGCAGTTCTTC
d_call: -; j_call: TRBJ1-1; v_call: TRBV6-5; clone_size: few; cdr3_aa: CASSPGQLNTEAFF; cdr3_nt: TGTGCCAGCAGTCCGGGACAACTCAACACTGAAGCTTTCTTT
d_call: TRBD1; j_call: TRBJ2-1; v_call: TRBV5-1; clone_size: -; cdr3_aa: CASSLQGYNEQFF; cdr3_nt: TGCGCCAGCAGCCTACAGGGGTACAATGAGCAGTTCTTC
d_call: TRBD1; j_call: TRBJ1-2; v_call: TRBV18; clone_size: -; cdr3_aa: CASSPGQGAYGYTF; cdr3_nt: TGTGCCAGCTCACCGGGACAGGGGGCATATGGCTACACCTTC
d_call: -; j_call: TRBJ2-1; v_call: TRBV5-1; clone_size: -; cdr3_aa: CASSIRGSYNEQFF; cdr3_nt: TGCGCCAGCAGCATCAGGGGCTCCTACAATGAGCAGTTCTTC
d_call: TRBD1; j_call: TRBJ2-1; v_call: TRBV7-8; clone_size: -; cdr3_aa: CASSLESADRGINEQFF; cdr3_nt: TGTGCCAGCAGCTTAGAGTCCGCGGACAGGGGGATAAATGAGCAGTTCTTC
d_call: TRBD1; j_call: TRBJ1-2; v_call: TRBV27; clone_size: -; cdr3_aa: CASSLTGTGAYGYTF; cdr3_nt: TGTGCCAGCAGTTTAACTGGGACAGGGGCCTATGGCTACACCTTC
d_call: -; j_call: TRBJ1-3; v_call: TRBV18; clone_size: -; cdr3_aa: CASSPMMSGNTIYF; cdr3_nt: TGTGCCAGCTCACCAATGATGTCTGGAAACACCATATATTTT
d_call: -; j_call: TRBJ1-2; v_call: TRBV2; clone_size: medium-sized; cdr3_aa: CASNRGNYGYTF; cdr3_nt: TGTGCCAGCAATCGGGGCAACTATGGCTACACCTTC
d_call: -; j_call: TRBJ1-6; v_call: TRBV10-3; clone_size: -; cdr3_aa: CAISESGNRANSPLHF; cdr3_nt: TGTGCCATCAGTGAGTCTGGAAACAGGGCTAATTCACCCCTCCACTTT
d_call: TRBD1; j_call: TRBJ1-2; v_call: TRBV9; clone_size: -; cdr3_aa: CASSVEGGQGGYGYTF; cdr3_nt: TGTGCCAGCAGCGTAGAAGGGGGACAGGGAGGGTATGGCTACACCTTC
d_call: -; j_call: TRBJ2-5; v_call: TRBV29-1; clone_size: -; cdr3_aa: CSVEVPMGGWKTQYF; cdr3_nt: TGCAGCGTTGAAGTCCCCATGGGGGGCTGGAAGACCCAGTACTTC
d_call: -; j_call: TRBJ2-7; v_call: TRBV4-1; clone_size: -; cdr3_aa: CASSQADSGSYEQYF; cdr3_nt: TGCGCCAGCAGCCAAGCCGACAGTGGCTCCTACGAGCAGTACTTC
d_call: -; j_call: TRBJ1-2; v_call: TRBV27; clone_size: -; cdr3_aa: CASSSRGGANYGYTF; cdr3_nt: TGTGCCAGCAGTTCCCGCGGGGGAGCTAACTATGGCTACACCTTC